This T cell receptor (beta chain) was recovered during a study of blood T cells in healthy people across ages. Findings of the study overall: Older age went with lower TCR beta diversity per million T cells, in a roughly linear way.

Through a sample-barcoded 5' primer and a J-beta primer mix, a second PCR was run for about 7 to 12 cycles. Using its own MiXCR run on the 5' RACE reads, TCRdb lists one record per CDR3 protein. The sample comprises fewer than 900,000 distinct CDR3 sequences, around 40% of which are singletons, and 20% rests with the top ten. The V gene's germline CDR1 is SGHRS and CDR2 YFSETQ. V lost 4 bases to trimming and J lost 1 base, with 11 bases between them. The CDR3 runs to 14 residues. A remark on this clonotype: Its antigen is currently unknown.

This TCR was sampled from an older woman in good health. Sequenced input: blood. J is TRBJ1-1 and V is TRBV5-1; D possibly corresponds to TRBD1 (6 bases). CDR3 sequence reads: CASSIRGQNTEAFF. The DNA for the CDR3 is TGCGCCAGCAGCATCAGGGGCCAGAACACTGAAGCTTTCTTT.